This record concerns one T cell receptor (beta chain) sequence. Libraries were prepared by immunoSEQ multiplex PCR; TCRdb keeps only in-frame clonotypes and omits some of them. Among roughly 250,000 clones listed, roughly four fifths were seen once. The record originates from a study of blood T cell repertoires in COVID-19. The specimen was peripheral blood. This TCR derives from a person aged 70 to 85 with COVID-19, enrolled during active disease.

CDR3 protein: CASSRTGGEQFF. CDR3 DNA sequence: TGCGCCAGCAGCCGGACAGGCGGTGAGCAGTTCTTC. The chain carries TRBV4-3 and TRBJ2-1, with 7 nucleotides matching TRBD1. CDR3 length: 12 residues. Losses at the gene ends were 4 bases for V and 9 bases for J; bases not matched to a gene: 3. Germline CDR1 reads LGHNA; CDR2 reads YSLEER.